This TCR beta chain was retrieved from a study of T cell responses to AZD1222 COVID-19 vaccine. Comments on this clone: Its antigen is as yet unknown.

Regarding the study as a whole: There were repertoire samples only from the period after the peak T cell response. White British ancestry dominated among donors, who included more females, and clonal diversity was possibly underestimated. Spike-wide coverage was observed for vaccine-associated CD4 TCRs, with dominant responses at 160-218 and 743-854.

Sequencing was performed with immunoSEQ multiplex PCR; in TCRdb, only in-frame clones are kept and a portion is missing. There are 130,000 to 150,000 clones in the sample; 89% occur only once, and about 4.7% lies in the top ten. This CDR3 comprises 13 residues. The TCR originated in an adult in good health. Sequenced here: peripheral blood, sampled on day 0 of AZD1222 vaccination. The rearrangement links TRBV21-1 to TRBJ2-5; whether TRBD2, the table's D call, matches the DNA was not checked. TRBV21-1 counts as a pseudogene. CDR3 nucleotide sequence: TGTGCCAGCAGCCGCCGTCGGGGAGAGACCCAGTACTTC. It yields the protein CASSRRRGETQYF.